A single T cell receptor beta chain is shown here with its context. This sample stems from a study of shared clonotypes between healthy human individuals. Overall study context: The study enrolled two women and a few men aged 18 to 49.

J was trimmed by 4 bases and V by 3 bases; bases with no gene match: 8. Germline V gene sequence: CDR1 LNHDA, CDR2 SQIVND (reference sequence). This CDR3 has 15 residues. The repertoire was sequenced with immunoSEQ multiplex PCR; TCRdb's copy has only in-frame clones and lacks some. The sample includes roughly 1.5 million clones, roughly 98% of them seen just once. The source material was naive CD4+ T cells sorted from blood. Subset given: CD45RA+ positively selected. This rearrangement joins TRBV19 to TRBJ2-7; 8 nucleotides match TRBD1. This TCR derives from a man younger than 45 in good health. The CDR3 region has the DNA TGTGCCAGTAGTATGATTGGACAGGGTACGTACGAGCAGTACTTC. It specifies CASSMIGQGTYEQYF.